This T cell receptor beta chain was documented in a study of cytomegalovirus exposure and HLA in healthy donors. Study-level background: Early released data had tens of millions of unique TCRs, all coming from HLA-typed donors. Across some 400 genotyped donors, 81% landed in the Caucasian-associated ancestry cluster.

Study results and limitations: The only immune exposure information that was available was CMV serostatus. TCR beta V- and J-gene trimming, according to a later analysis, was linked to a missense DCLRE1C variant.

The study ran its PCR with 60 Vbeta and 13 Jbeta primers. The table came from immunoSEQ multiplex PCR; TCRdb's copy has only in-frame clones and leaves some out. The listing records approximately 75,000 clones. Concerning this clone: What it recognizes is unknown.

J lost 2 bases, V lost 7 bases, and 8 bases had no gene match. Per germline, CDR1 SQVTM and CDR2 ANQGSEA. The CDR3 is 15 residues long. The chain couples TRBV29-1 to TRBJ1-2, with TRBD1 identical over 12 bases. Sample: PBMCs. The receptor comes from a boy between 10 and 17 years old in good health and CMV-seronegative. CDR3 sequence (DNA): TGCAGCGCGTCAGGGGGGACAGGGGGCAACTATGGCTACACCTTC. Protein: CSASGGTGGNYGYTF.